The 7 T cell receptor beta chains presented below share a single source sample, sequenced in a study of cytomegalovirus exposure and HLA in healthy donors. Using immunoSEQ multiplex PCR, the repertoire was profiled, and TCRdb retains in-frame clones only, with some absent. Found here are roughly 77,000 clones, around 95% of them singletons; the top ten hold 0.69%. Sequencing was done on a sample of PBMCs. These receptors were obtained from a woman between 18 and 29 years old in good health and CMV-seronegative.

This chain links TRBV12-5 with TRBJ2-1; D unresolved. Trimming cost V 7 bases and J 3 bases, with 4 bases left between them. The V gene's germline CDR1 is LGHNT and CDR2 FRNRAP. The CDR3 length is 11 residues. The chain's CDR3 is CASANYNEQFF. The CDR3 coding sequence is TGTGCTAGTGCTAACTACAATGAGCAGTTCTTC.

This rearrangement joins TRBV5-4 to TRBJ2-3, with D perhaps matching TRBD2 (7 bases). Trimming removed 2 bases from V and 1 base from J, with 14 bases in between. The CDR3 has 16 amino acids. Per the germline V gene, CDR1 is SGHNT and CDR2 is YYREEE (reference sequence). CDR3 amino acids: CASSLGGGRGTDTQYF. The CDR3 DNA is TGTGCCAGCAGCTTAGGGGGAGGGCGAGGCACAGATACGCAGTATTTT.

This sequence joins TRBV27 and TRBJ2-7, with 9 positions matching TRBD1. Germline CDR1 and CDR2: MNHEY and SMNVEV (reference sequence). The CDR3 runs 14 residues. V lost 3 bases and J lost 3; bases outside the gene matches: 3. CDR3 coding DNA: TGTGCCAGCAGTTTCCGGACAGGGGTCTACGAGCAGTACTTC. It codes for CASSFRTGVYEQYF.

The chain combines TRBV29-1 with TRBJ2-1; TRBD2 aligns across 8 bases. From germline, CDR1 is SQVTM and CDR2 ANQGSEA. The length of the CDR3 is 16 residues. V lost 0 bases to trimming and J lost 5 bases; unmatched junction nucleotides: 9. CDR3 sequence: CSVEDGLAGLDNEQFF. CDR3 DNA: TGCAGCGTTGAAGATGGCCTAGCGGGTTTAGACAATGAGCAGTTCTTC.

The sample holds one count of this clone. CDR3 amino acids: CASSFSQGYNEQFF. The CDR3 DNA reads TGTGCCAGCAGTTTCAGTCAGGGCTACAATGAGCAGTTCTTC. This chain links TRBV27 with TRBJ2-1; D might be TRBD1 (5 bases). CDR1 is MNHEY, CDR2 SMNVEV, per germline (reference sequence). This CDR3 contains 14 residues. V lost 3 bases, J lost 3 bases, and 9 bases lay in between.

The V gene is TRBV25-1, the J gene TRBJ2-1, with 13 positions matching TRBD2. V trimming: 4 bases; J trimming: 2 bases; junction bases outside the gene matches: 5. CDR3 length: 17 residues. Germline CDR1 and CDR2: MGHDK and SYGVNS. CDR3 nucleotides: TGTGCCAGCAGTGGCGTGACTAGCGGGAGGCCCTACAATGAGCAGTTCTTC. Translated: CASSGVTSGRPYNEQFF.

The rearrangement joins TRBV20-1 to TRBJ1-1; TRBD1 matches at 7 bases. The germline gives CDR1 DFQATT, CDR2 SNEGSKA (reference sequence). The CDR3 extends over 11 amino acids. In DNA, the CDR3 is TGCAGACCGAACAGGGGAACTGAAGCTTTCTTT. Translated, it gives CRPNRGTEAFF.